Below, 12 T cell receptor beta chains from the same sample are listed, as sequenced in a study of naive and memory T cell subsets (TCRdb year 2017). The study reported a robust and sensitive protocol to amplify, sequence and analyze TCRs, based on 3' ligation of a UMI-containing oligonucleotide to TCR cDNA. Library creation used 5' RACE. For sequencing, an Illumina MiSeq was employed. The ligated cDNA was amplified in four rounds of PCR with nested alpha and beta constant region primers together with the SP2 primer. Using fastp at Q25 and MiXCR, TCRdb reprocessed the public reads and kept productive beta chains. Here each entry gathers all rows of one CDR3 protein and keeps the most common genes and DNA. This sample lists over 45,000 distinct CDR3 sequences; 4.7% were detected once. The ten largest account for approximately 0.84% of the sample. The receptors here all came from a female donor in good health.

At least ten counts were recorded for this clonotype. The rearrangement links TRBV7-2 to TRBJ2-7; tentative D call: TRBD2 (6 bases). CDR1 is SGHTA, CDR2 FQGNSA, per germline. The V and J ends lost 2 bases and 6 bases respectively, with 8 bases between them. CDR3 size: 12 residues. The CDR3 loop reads CASSLSGGEQYF. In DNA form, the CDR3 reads TGTGCCAGCAGCTTATCCGGGGGCGAGCAGTACTTC.

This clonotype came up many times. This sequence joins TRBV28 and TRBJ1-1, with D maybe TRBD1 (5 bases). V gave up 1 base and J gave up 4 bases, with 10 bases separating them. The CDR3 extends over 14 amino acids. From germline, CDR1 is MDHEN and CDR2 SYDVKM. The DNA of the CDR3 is TGTGCCAGCAGTTTATCGGGGGGGACCACTGAAGCTTTCTTT. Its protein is CASSLSGGTTEAFF. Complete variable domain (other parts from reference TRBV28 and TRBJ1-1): DVKVTQSSRYLVKRTGEKVFLECVQDMDHENMFWYRQDPGLGLRLIYFSYDVKMKEKGDIPEGYSVSREKKERFSLILESASTNQTSMYLCASSLSGGTTEAFFGQGTRLTVV.

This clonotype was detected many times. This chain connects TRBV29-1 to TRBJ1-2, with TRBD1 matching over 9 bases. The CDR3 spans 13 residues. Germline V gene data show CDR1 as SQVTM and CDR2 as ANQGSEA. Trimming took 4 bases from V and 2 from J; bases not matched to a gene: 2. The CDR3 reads CSVGQGVNYGYTF. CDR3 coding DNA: TGCAGCGTTGGACAGGGGGTAAACTATGGCTACACCTTC.

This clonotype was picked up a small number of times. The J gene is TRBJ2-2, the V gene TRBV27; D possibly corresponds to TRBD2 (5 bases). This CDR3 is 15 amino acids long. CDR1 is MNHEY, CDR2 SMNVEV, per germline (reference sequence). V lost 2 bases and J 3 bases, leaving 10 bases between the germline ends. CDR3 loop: CASSLEFGDTGELFF. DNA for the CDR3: TGTGCCAGCAGTTTAGAGTTCGGGGACACCGGGGAGCTGTTTTTT.

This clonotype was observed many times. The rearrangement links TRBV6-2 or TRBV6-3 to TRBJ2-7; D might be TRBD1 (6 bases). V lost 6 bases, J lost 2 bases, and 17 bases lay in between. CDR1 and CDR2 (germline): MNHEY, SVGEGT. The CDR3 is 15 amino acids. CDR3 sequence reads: CASSHLLDRTYEQYF. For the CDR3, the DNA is TGTGCCAGCAGCCACTTACTTGACAGGACCTACGAGCAGTACTTC.

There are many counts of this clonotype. As DNA, the CDR3 is TGCAGTGCTAGATCCAAGCCGCGGAACACCGGGGAGCTGTTTTTT. It yields the protein CSARSKPRNTGELFF. This chain links TRBV20-1 with TRBJ2-2; unclear D gene. Germline V lookup: CDR1 DFQATT, CDR2 SNEGSKA (reference sequence). This CDR3 has 15 amino acids. V was trimmed by 2 bases and J by 1 base, leaving 11 bases between them.

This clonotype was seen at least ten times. The CDR3 nucleotides are TGTGCCAGCAGTGAAGGACCGGGGCTTAATTTGAACACTGAAGCTTTCTTT. It is translated as CASSEGPGLNLNTEAFF. The rearrangement uses TRBV6-1 and TRBJ1-1, with D tentatively TRBD1 (5 bases). CDR1 is MNHNS and CDR2 is SASEGT in the germline V gene. The CDR3 is made up of 17 amino acids. Trimming removed 1 base at V and 0 bases at J, with 15 bases between.

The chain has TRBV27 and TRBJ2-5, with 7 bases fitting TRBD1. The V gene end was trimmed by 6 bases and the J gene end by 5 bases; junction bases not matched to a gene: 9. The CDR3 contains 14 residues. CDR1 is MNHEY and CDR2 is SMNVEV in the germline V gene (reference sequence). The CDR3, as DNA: TGTGCCAGCAGCCAACAGGGGTTTTTGGAGACCCAGTACTTC. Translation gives CASSQQGFLETQYF.

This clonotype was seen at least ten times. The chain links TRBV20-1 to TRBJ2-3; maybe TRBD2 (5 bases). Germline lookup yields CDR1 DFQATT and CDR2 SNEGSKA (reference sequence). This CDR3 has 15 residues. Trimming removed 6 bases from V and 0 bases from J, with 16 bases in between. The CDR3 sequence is CSASGGLSSTDTQYF. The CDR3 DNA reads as TGCAGTGCATCTGGAGGTCTCTCTAGCACAGATACGCAGTATTTT.

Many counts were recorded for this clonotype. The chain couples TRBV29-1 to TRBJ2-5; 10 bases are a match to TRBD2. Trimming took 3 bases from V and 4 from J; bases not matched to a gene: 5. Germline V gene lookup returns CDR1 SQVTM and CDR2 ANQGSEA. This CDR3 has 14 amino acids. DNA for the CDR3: TGCAGCGTTGACGGGACTAGCGTGATAGAGACCCAGTACTTC. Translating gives CSVDGTSVIETQYF. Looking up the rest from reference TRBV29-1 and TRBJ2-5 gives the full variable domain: SAVISQKPSRDICQRGTSLTIQCQVDSQVTMMFWYRQQPGQSLTLIATANQGSEATYESGFVIDKFPISRPNLTFSTLTVSNMSPEDSSIYLCSVDGTSVIETQYFGPGTRLLVL.

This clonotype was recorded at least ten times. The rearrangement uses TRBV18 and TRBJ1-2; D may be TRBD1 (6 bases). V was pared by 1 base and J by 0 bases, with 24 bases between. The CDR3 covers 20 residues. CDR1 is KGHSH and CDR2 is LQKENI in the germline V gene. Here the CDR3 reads CASSPLETGTLGRSNYGYTF. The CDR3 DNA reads TGTGCCAGCTCACCACTCGAAACGGGGACACTCGGGAGATCTAACTATGGCTACACCTTC.

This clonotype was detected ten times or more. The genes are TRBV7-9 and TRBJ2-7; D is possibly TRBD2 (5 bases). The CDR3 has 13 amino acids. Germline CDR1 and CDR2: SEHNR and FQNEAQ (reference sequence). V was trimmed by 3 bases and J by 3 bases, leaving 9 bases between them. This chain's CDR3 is CASSFPEGYEQYF. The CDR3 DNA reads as TGTGCCAGCAGCTTCCCCGAGGGCTACGAGCAGTACTTC.